The 17 T cell receptor beta chains given below trace back to one sample, sequenced in a study of beta chain features in type 1 diabetes. Study-level results: Type 1 diabetes patients had moderately but significantly shorter TCRB CDR3s in all four CD4+ subsets.

As every portion of the isolated RNA was reverse transcribed, the sequencing read expressed TCRB transcripts. The repertoire was sequenced with immunoSEQ multiplex PCR; TCRdb's copy has only in-frame clones and lacks some. The table includes around 650,000 clones, around an eighth detected once. For these receptors, no antigen is known. Material: naive CD4+ T cells from blood. The receptor set was obtained from a young man with type 1 diabetes.

This clone was counted only a few times. Other DNA sequences from this sample encode an identical CDR3 as well. The CDR3 DNA reads TGCGCCAGCAGCCAAGGACAGGGTGGGGATGAGCAGTTCTTC. This translates into CASSQGQGGDEQFF. This chain connects TRBV4-3 to TRBJ2-1; 7 nucleotides align to TRBD1. Germline CDR1 reads LGHNA; CDR2 reads YSLEER. Trimming removed 1 base from V and 8 bases from J; junction bases left unmatched: 5. This CDR3 is 14 amino acids long.

The CDR3 loop reads CASSIATGASYNEQFF. The CDR3 DNA sequence: TGTGCCAGTAGTATAGCGACAGGGGCCTCCTACAATGAGCAGTTCTTC. The rearrangement links TRBV19 to TRBJ2-1, with 8 nucleotides matching TRBD1. Germline lookup yields CDR1 LNHDA and CDR2 SQIVND (reference sequence). This CDR3 has 16 amino acids. V dropped 1 base and J dropped 0; count of bases not matched to a gene: 2.

This chain uses TRBV11-2 with TRBJ2-3; D is perhaps TRBD1 (7 bases). Germline-derived CDR1 and CDR2 are SGHAT and FQNNGV. This CDR3 is 16 amino acids long. Trimming removed 5 bases at V and 4 bases at J, with 19 bases between. The CDR3 reads CASSGWRGRWSDTQYF. In nucleotides, the CDR3 is TGTGCCAGCAGCGGCTGGAGGGGGCGATGGTCAGATACGCAGTATTTT.

This clone was found a few times. This rearrangement joins TRBV5-1 to TRBJ1-2; 8 nucleotides line up with TRBD1. Germline CDR1 is SGHRS and CDR2 is YFSETQ. The J segment lost 6 bases and the V segment lost 0 bases, leaving 10 bases of the junction unmatched. This CDR3 has 16 amino acids. The CDR3, as DNA: TGCGCCAGCAGCTTGGCCCTGGCAGGGGGCATGGATGGCTACACCTTC. Translated: CASSLALAGGMDGYTF.

As DNA, the CDR3 is TGTGCCATCAGTGCCAACTCAGAGGGAACTGAAGCTTTCTTT. It is translated as CAISANSEGTEAFF. The chain joins TRBV10-3 to TRBJ1-1; D is ambiguous. This CDR3 comprises 14 residues. Trimming removed 4 bases at V and 5 bases at J, with 14 bases between. The germline gives CDR1 ENHRY, CDR2 SYGVKD.

This clone turned up a few times. The V call is TRBV9, the J call TRBJ2-1, with 7 positions matching TRBD2. Germline V lookup: CDR1 SGDLS, CDR2 YYNGEE. Trimming at V came to 0 bases and at J to 7 bases, leaving 7 bases not matched to a gene. This CDR3 has 15 amino acids. DNA of the CDR3: TGTGCCAGCAGCGTAGTAGTGGGGGAGGGGAATGAGCAGTTCTTC. Translated: CASSVVVGEGNEQFF.

This clone showed up just a few times. The same CDR3 arises from other DNA sequences in this sample as well. J is TRBJ2-5 and V is TRBV5-1; possibly TRBD1 for D (5 bases). This CDR3 comprises 13 residues. V was shortened by 4 bases and J by 4 bases, with 11 bases between the two germline ends. Germline CDR1 is SGHRS and CDR2 is YFSETQ. DNA of the CDR3: TGCGCCAGCAGCCCCGGGCAGGGAGAGACCCAGTACTTC. Amino acids: CASSPGQGETQYF.

The rearrangement joins TRBV7-2 to TRBJ2-3; the match to TRBD1 covers 10 bases. This CDR3 contains 15 residues. Germline CDR1 reads SGHTA; CDR2 reads FQGNSA. The ends lost 3 bases at V and 2 bases at J; junction bases unmatched: 2. CDR3 region: CASSLDRGNTDTQYF. The CDR3 coding sequence is TGTGCCAGCAGCTTGGACAGGGGGAACACAGATACGCAGTATTTT.

This clone showed up just a few times. V is TRBV6-5 and J is TRBJ2-2; D gene unclear. V was shortened by 0 bases and J by 0 bases, with 8 bases between the two germline ends. The germline V gene has CDR1 MNHEY and CDR2 SVGAGI. The length of the CDR3 is 16 residues. The DNA for the CDR3 is TGTGCCAGCAGTTACTCAACGGCTTCGAACACCGGGGAGCTGTTTTTT. As protein: CASSYSTASNTGELFF.

The rearrangement links TRBV7-9 to TRBJ2-7; D is possibly TRBD1 (6 bases). Germline-derived CDR1 and CDR2 are SEHNR and FQNEAQ (reference sequence). V dropped 6 bases and J dropped 7 bases, with 22 bases sitting between them. This CDR3 comprises 15 residues. CDR3 coding DNA: TGTGCCAGCAGTTTTCAGGGGACCGCGGGTAGAGAGCAGTACTTC. Its translation: CASSFQGTAGREQYF.

The sample holds a few counts of this clone. The V and J genes are TRBV11-2 and TRBJ2-6, with D possibly matching TRBD1 (6 bases). Germline lookup yields CDR1 SGHAT and CDR2 FQNNGV. Between the trimmed V and J ends, which lost 6 bases and 0 bases, there was a span of 12 bases. The CDR3 sequence is 16 residues long. CDR3 in amino acids: CASRLGRGSGANVLTF. The CDR3 region has the DNA TGTGCCAGCAGACTTGGCAGGGGCTCTGGGGCCAACGTCCTGACTTTC.

This clone occurred a few times. The chain has TRBV6-5 and TRBJ1-2; D might be TRBD1 (5 bases). Deletions cut 4 bases from V and 3 bases from J, with 18 bases between. The CDR3 covers 16 residues. Germline lookup yields CDR1 MNHEY and CDR2 SVGAGI. This chain's CDR3 is CASSSFKGTWDYGYTF. In nucleotides, the CDR3 is TGTGCCAGCAGTTCATTCAAGGGGACTTGGGACTATGGCTACACCTTC.

V gene TRBV7-2 combines with J gene TRBJ2-5, with D possibly TRBD2 on 7 matching bases. Deletions cut 5 bases from V and 2 bases from J, with 18 bases between. Germline V gene sequence: CDR1 SGHTA, CDR2 FQGNSA. The CDR3 contains 16 residues. CDR3 sequence (DNA): TGTGCCAGCAGCCCGAGTGGGGGGGGCCATCAAGAGACCCAGTACTTC. Translated, it gives CASSPSGGGHQETQYF.

This clone was counted a few times. CDR3 sequence: CASSFAQRGVQETQYF. For the CDR3, the DNA is TGCGCCAGCAGCTTCGCCCAGCGGGGGGTCCAAGAGACCCAGTACTTC. The chain couples TRBV5-1 to TRBJ2-5, with 9 bases aligning to TRBD2. Germline trimming cut 2 bases from V and 1 base from J; bases unmatched to any gene: 6. The CDR3 loop spans 16 amino acids. Germline V gene lookup returns CDR1 SGHRS and CDR2 YFSETQ.

The chain is built from TRBV7-2 and TRBJ2-7, with D perhaps TRBD2 (7 bases). Trimming removed 1 base at V and 0 bases at J, with 19 bases between. Germline assignment: CDR1 SGHTA and CDR2 FQGNSA. The CDR3 covers 18 residues. The CDR3 coding sequence is TGTGCCAGCAGCTTAGTAGCCCCTGGCGGGGGCTTCTCCTACGAGCAGTACTTC. Translation gives CASSLVAPGGGFSYEQYF. Full variable domain (outside the CDR3, taken from reference TRBV7-2 and TRBJ2-7): GAGVSQSPSNKVTEKGKDVELRCDPISGHTALYWYRQSLGQGLEFLIYFQGNSAPDKSGLPSDRFSAERTGGSVSTLTIQRTQQEDSAVYLCASSLVAPGGGFSYEQYFGPGTRLTVT.

This chain joins TRBV5-4 and TRBJ2-7, with D perhaps matching TRBD1 or TRBD2 (6 bases each). CDR3 size: 16 residues. The germline V and J ends were trimmed by 4 bases and 5 bases, with 22 bases remaining between them. Germline V gene lookup returns CDR1 SGHNT and CDR2 YYREEE (reference sequence). The DNA for the CDR3 is TGTGCCAGCAGCAGGACGGCGGATTTTGGGGGGCACGAGCAGTACTTC. Its protein is CASSRTADFGGHEQYF.

This sequence joins TRBV28 and TRBJ1-6; D is perhaps TRBD1 (6 bases). The CDR3 is 15 residues long. V was trimmed by 5 bases and J by 7 bases, leaving 15 bases between them. The germline V gene encodes CDR1 MDHEN and CDR2 SYDVKM. The CDR3 DNA sequence: TGTGCCAGCAGTCCCACCGACAGGACGAATTCACCCCTCCACTTT. Its translation: CASSPTDRTNSPLHF.